The rows below give T cell receptor beta chains drawn from one sample of a study of T cell responses to AZD1222 COVID-19 vaccine. Only in-frame clones appear in the TCRdb table, and some are missing; sequencing was by immunoSEQ multiplex PCR. Of 100,000 to 150,000 clones listed, 87% were seen once; the top ten hold approximately 10%. This sample comprised peripheral blood, obtained on day 0 of AZD1222 vaccination. All receptors derive from an adult in good health. The CDR3 runs from the conserved cysteine through the conserved F or W. The order of the fields is J gene, V gene, clone size, D gene, CDR3 DNA, CDR3 protein. D genes are given only for firm matches. The listing skips clone size in some rows; elsewhere it reads once, few, many or a size class.

TRBJ1-6	TRBV11-2	once	TRBD1	TGTGCCAGCAACAGGCAGGGGGCCCATAATTCACCCCTCCACTTT	CASNRQGAHNSPLHF
TRBJ2-7	TRBV5-5	.	TRBD2	TGTGCCAGCAGCCGACTAGCGGGAGGGCCCGACTACGAGCAGTACTTC	CASSRLAGGPDYEQYF
TRBJ2-7	TRBV27	.	TRBD1	TGTGCCAGCAGTTTCTCAACAGGGGTTTATTTGAACGAGCAGTACTTC	CASSFSTGVYLNEQYF
TRBJ2-1	TRBV3-1/TRBV3-2	.	.	TGTGCCAGCAGCCAAAGGGGAAGTGAGCAGTTCTTC	CASSQRGSEQFF
TRBJ2-7	TRBV6-5	.	TRBD2	TGTGCCAGCAGGGGCCCGGGGGGGCGCTCCTACGAGCAGTACTTC	CASRGPGGRSYEQYF
TRBJ2-7	TRBV28	.	.	TGTGCCAGCAGCGCTCGGTATCCTTCCTACGAGCAGTACTTC	CASSARYPSYEQYF
TRBJ1-3	TRBV7-9	.	TRBD1	TGTGCCAGCAGCTTAACAGGGGGGGCTGGAAACACCATATATTTT	CASSLTGGAGNTIYF
TRBJ2-7	TRBV12-3/TRBV12-4	once	.	TGTGCCAGCAGTTTAAAGGGATCAGGACGGCAGTACTTC	CASSLKGSGRQYF
TRBJ2-3	TRBV11-3	once	.	TGTGCCAGCAGCTTAGTATGGGGACCCACAGATACGCAGTATTTT	CASSLVWGPTDTQYF
TRBJ2-1	TRBV6-2/TRBV6-3	.	.	TGTGCCAGCAGTTACTCTAATAGCGGTAGCTCCTACAATGAGCAGTTCTTC	CASSYSNSGSSYNEQFF
TRBJ2-1	TRBV24-1	.	TRBD1	TGTGCCACCAGTGATTGGGGGACAGGTGCCTACAATGAGCAGTTCTTC	CATSDWGTGAYNEQFF
TRBJ1-3	TRBV5-5	.	.	TGTGCCAGCAGCTTGGTACGGGACTCTGGAAACACCATATATTTT	CASSLVRDSGNTIYF
TRBJ2-2	TRBV19	.	TRBD2	TGTGCCAGTAGTATAGATCGGACTAGCGGGGGGCCGAACACCGGGGAGCTGTTTTTT	CASSIDRTSGGPNTGELFF
TRBJ2-7	TRBV11-3	.	TRBD1	TGTGCCAGCAGCCCCCGTGCGACAGGGGACTACGAGCAGTACTTC	CASSPRATGDYEQYF
TRBJ2-3	TRBV28	.	TRBD1	TGTGCCAGCAGTCAGACAGGGATCACAGATACGCAGTATTTT	CASSQTGITDTQYF
TRBJ1-1	TRBV6-5	.	.	TGTGCCATCAGATATATCCTGAACACTGAAGCTTTCTTT	CAIRYILNTEAFF
TRBJ2-3	TRBV11-2	.	.	TGTGCCAGCAGCGATACAGGGTTGACAGATACGCAGTATTTT	CASSDTGLTDTQYF
TRBJ2-2	TRBV11-1	.	TRBD1	TGTGCCAGCAGCTTCCCACCCCAGGGGGACACCGGGGAGCTGTTTTTT	CASSFPPQGDTGELFF
TRBJ1-1	TRBV28	.	.	TGTGCCAGCGTTATAGGGGGGACTGAAGCTTTCTTT	CASVIGGTEAFF
TRBJ2-3	TRBV6-2/TRBV6-3	.	TRBD2	TGTGCCAGCAGTTACTCCCCGGCGGGGGGGCTCCCTGAATCCGGCGCAGATACGCAGTATTTT	CASSYSPAGGLPESGADTQYF
TRBJ1-6	TRBV5-4	.	.	TGTGCCAGCAGGTCCCCGGCAAATAATTCACCCCTCCACTTT	CASRSPANNSPLHF
TRBJ2-5	TRBV11-2	few	TRBD2	TGTGCCAGCAGCCGGACTAGCGGGACCACCCGGGAGACCCAGTACTTC	CASSRTSGTTRETQYF
TRBJ1-6	TRBV6-5	.	TRBD1	TGTGCCAGCAGCCTAGGGGGACAGGGTGCGCCCCTCCACTTT	CASSLGGQGAPLHF
TRBJ1-1	TRBV28	.	TRBD1	TGTGCCAGCAGTTCCGGGACAGTGAACACTGAAGCTTTCTTT	CASSSGTVNTEAFF
TRBJ1-3	TRBV19	.	.	TGTGCCAGTAGTATTGAAGGACGGCTTTCTCCTGGAAACACCATATATTTT	CASSIEGRLSPGNTIYF
TRBJ2-7	TRBV5-6	.	.	TGTGCCAGCAGCTTGGGGCTCCTCGAATACGAGCAGTACTTC	CASSLGLLEYEQYF
TRBJ2-1	TRBV7-9	.	.	TGTGCCAGCAGCTTCGATGAGGAGCAGTTCTTC	CASSFDEEQFF
TRBJ1-5	TRBV19	.	.	TGTGCCAGTAGTATAGTAAGGGTCTCTCAGCCCCAGCATTTT	CASSIVRVSQPQHF
TRBJ2-3	TRBV4-3	.	.	TGCGCCAGCAGCCAAGATGCGGATAGCACCACACAGTATTTT	CASSQDADSTTQYF
TRBJ2-1	TRBV5-8	.	TRBD1	TGTGCCAGCAGCTTGGTGGTGGTGACAGGGTACAGGGGAGAACAGTTCTTC	CASSLVVVTGYRGEQFF
TRBJ2-7	TRBV30	.	TRBD2	TGTGCCGGCAGGGGACTAGAGAACGAGCAGTACTTC	CAGRGLENEQYF
TRBJ2-7	TRBV12-2	.	.	TGTGCAAGTCGCTTAGTTAATGCAAGGTTACCCTACGAGCAGTACTTC	CASRLVNARLPYEQYF
TRBJ1-2	TRBV7-8	once	.	TGTGCCAGCAGCCCTGATCCGGATGGCTACACCTTC	CASSPDPDGYTF
TRBJ2-1	TRBV3-1/TRBV3-2	.	TRBD2	TGTGCCAGCAGCCAAGATTATTGGGGGGGGAGGGAAAGTGAGCAGTTCTTC	CASSQDYWGGRESEQFF
TRBJ2-7	TRBV7-8	.	TRBD1	TGTGCCAGCAGCCCAGCTGGACAGGGTCTTTCCTACGAGCAGTACTTC	CASSPAGQGLSYEQYF
TRBJ2-1	TRBV5-1	.	TRBD2	TGCGCCACCACTCCGGAGGGGACTAGCGGGAAGCACTCCTACAATGAGCAGTTCTTC	CATTPEGTSGKHSYNEQFF
TRBJ1-2	TRBV11-3	.	TRBD1	TGTGCCAGCAGCTTAGCAGGGGGCGCGAACTATGGCTACACCTTC	CASSLAGGANYGYTF
TRBJ2-2	TRBV7-3	.	.	TGTGCCAGCAGCCCGGACCGGAACACCGGGGAGCTGTTTTTT	CASSPDRNTGELFF
TRBJ1-2	TRBV27	once	.	TGTGCCAGCAGGGTGGACAGTGTAAGGGGCTACACCTTC	CASRVDSVRGYTF
TRBJ2-2	TRBV7-2	.	.	TGTGCCAGCAGCTTAGGGACTTCGAGGGAGCTGTTTTTT	CASSLGTSRELFF
TRBJ2-1	TRBV9	.	.	TGTGCCAGCAGCGTAGCGGGCGGAAGCTCCTACAATGAGCAGTTCTTC	CASSVAGGSSYNEQFF
TRBJ1-2	TRBV18	.	.	TGTGCCAGCTCACCAGACTATGGCTACACCTTC	CASSPDYGYTF
TRBJ1-3	TRBV5-1	.	.	TGCGCCAGCACTACGGGAGGATCTGGAAACACCATATATTTT	CASTTGGSGNTIYF
TRBJ1-3	TRBV30	once	.	TGTGCCTGGAGTGTCAACGCGGTGGGAAACACCATATATTTT	CAWSVNAVGNTIYF
TRBJ1-2	TRBV19	.	TRBD1	TGTGCCAGTATGGGGACAGGGGGCTACTATGGCTACACCTTC	CASMGTGGYYGYTF
TRBJ1-1	TRBV29-1	.	.	TGCAGCGTGGAAACCAAAGCTTTCTTT	CSVETKAFF
TRBJ2-5	TRBV10-1	.	.	TGCGCCAGCAGTGATCTAGGGCAGCGGGAGACCCAGTACTTC	CASSDLGQRETQYF
TRBJ2-7	TRBV27	.	TRBD1	TGTGCCAGCGGTCATACAGGGGCGGGCGAGCAGTACTTC	CASGHTGAGEQYF
TRBJ1-2	TRBV5-1	few	TRBD1	TGCGCCAGCAGCCCGGGACAGGGCCGACCTAACTATGGCTACACCTTC	CASSPGQGRPNYGYTF
TRBJ2-1	TRBV2	.	TRBD2	TGTGCCAGCAGTGAAGAGGTAGCGGGGAGCTCCTACAATGAGCAGTTCTTC	CASSEEVAGSSYNEQFF
TRBJ2-1	TRBV6-6	.	.	TGTGCCAGCAGTTACTCGGCGGGCGGGTTGGATGAGCAGTTCTTC	CASSYSAGGLDEQFF
TRBJ2-5	TRBV7-6	once	TRBD2	TGTGCCAGCAGCGCATGGACTAGCGGGGTCCAAGAGACCCAGTACTTC	CASSAWTSGVQETQYF